This T cell receptor (beta chain) originates from a study of glioma-infiltrating T cells after dendritic cell vaccination. Study-level information: Treatment, given 2003 to 2012, was autologous tumor lysate-pulsed dendritic cell vaccination. Monocyte-derived dendritic cells, cultured less than 8 days with IL-4 and GM-CSF, were pulsed with autologous tumor lysate.

CDR3 length: 11 amino acids. The V end was cut by 3 bases, the J end by 5 bases, with 7 bases between. Per the germline V gene, CDR1 is GTSNPN and CDR2 is SVGIG (reference sequence). Selection required adequate fresh-frozen tumor tissue plus more than two years' survival data. All glioblastoma patients lacked an isocitrate dehydrogenase mutation. The data were produced by immunoSEQ multiplex PCR, yet TCRdb's version contains in-frame clones alone and is incomplete. The sample has about 87,000 clones; roughly 90% are singletons. This specimen consisted of blood, obtained before dendritic cell vaccination. This sequence joins TRBV30 and TRBJ2-5; D gene ambiguous. The sequence was obtained from a human donor with glioblastoma. CDR3 sequence reads: CAWSPEETQYF. CDR3 in DNA: TGTGCCTGGAGCCCCGAGGAGACCCAGTACTTC.